This T cell receptor beta chain originates from a study of blood T cell repertoires in COVID-19. About the research overall: Acute and convalescent COVID-19 specimens originated in the United States, Italy and Spain. Sources were T cells, B-cell-depleted T cells, or PBMCs; the material itself was cDNA or gDNA.

Original handling: Amplified reference gene primers provided the basis for estimating nucleated cell counts. Data came from immunoSEQ multiplex PCR; TCRdb stores just in-frame clones and leaves some out. That table supplies the V and J calls and clone size; D and trimming were determined from the DNA. The sample holds 200,000 to 250,000 clones, about 90% seen once. Trimming shortened V by 5 bases and J by 2 bases, and 11 bases separated the two germline ends. CDR3 length equals 15 residues. CDR1 is SGDLS, CDR2 YYNGEE, per germline. The chain couples TRBV9 to TRBJ2-6; D is perhaps TRBD1 (5 bases). This receptor was obtained from a man younger than 30 with active or convalescent COVID-19. Input material: peripheral blood. In DNA, the CDR3 is TGTGCCAGCAGTCGCAGGGTGGCTGGGGCCAACGTCCTGACTTTC. Translated: CASSRRVAGANVLTF.